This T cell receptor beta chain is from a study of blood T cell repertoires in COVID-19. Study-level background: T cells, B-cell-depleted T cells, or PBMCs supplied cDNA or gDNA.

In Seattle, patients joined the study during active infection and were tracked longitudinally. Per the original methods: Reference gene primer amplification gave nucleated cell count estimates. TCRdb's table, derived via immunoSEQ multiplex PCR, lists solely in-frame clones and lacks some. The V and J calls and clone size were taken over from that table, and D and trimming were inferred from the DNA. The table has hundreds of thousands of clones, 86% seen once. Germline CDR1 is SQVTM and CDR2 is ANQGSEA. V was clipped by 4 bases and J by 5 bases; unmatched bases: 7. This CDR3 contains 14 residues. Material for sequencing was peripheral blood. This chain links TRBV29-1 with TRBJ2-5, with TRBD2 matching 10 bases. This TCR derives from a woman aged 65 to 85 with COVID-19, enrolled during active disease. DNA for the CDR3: TGCAGCGTTGTAAAAGCGGGGGGGCTGGAGACCCAGTACTTC. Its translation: CSVVKAGGLETQYF.